This T cell receptor (beta chain) was recorded in a study of blood T cells in healthy people across ages. Findings and caveats of the study: Age showed a roughly linear inverse relationship with TCR beta diversity per million T cells.

Together with a sample-barcoded 5' primer, a J-beta primer mix was included in a second PCR lasting about 7 to 11 cycles. Every cDNA was tagged by a template-switch adaptor with 12 random nucleotides. TCRdb independently ran MiXCR on the 5' RACE reads; one entry per CDR3 protein. The table lists fewer than 650,000 distinct CDR3 sequences, 25% to 35% of them singletons. As concerns this clonotype: Its matching antigen is unknown.

Trimming stripped 3 bases from V and 3 bases from J, with 13 bases between. The CDR3 totals 14 residues. Germline CDR1 reads DFQATT; CDR2 reads SNEGSKA (reference sequence). These data were also reused for a study on T cells of mothers and their children. This second report adds: A few healthy Caucasian mothers served as donors, and their six children did as well. Overlap measured in related mother-child pairs was slightly, non-significantly higher than in unrelated pairs.

This sequence originates from a boy between 2 and 15 years old in good health. The material sequenced was blood. The chain combines TRBV20-1 with TRBJ2-3; perhaps D is TRBD1 or TRBD2 (5 bases each). Here the CDR3 reads CSAREARGTDTQYF. As DNA, the CDR3 is TGCAGTGCTAGGGAAGCGAGGGGTACAGATACGCAGTATTTT.